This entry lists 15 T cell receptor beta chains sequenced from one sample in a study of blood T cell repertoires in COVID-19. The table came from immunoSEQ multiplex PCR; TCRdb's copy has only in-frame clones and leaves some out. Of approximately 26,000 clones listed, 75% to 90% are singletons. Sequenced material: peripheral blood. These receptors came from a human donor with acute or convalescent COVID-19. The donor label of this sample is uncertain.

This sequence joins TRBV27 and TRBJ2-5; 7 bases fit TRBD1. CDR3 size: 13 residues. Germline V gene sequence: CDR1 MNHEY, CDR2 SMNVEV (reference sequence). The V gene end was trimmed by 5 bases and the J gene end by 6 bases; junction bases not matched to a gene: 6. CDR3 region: CASSLGGSQTQYF. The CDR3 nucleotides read TGTGCCAGCAGTCTAGGGGGCAGCCAGACCCAGTACTTC.

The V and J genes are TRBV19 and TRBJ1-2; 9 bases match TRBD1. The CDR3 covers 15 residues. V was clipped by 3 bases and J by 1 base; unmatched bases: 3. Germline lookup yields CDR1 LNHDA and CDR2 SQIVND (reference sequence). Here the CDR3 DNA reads TGTGCCAGTAGTATCGGACAGGGGATTAACTATGGCTACACCTTC. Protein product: CASSIGQGINYGYTF.

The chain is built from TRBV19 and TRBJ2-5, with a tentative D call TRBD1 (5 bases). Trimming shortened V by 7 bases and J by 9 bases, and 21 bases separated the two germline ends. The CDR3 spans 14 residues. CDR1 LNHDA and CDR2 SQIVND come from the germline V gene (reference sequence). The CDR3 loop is CASTPRDSRRAQYF. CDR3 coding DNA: TGTGCCAGTACCCCTCGTGACTCGCGCAGGGCCCAGTACTTC.

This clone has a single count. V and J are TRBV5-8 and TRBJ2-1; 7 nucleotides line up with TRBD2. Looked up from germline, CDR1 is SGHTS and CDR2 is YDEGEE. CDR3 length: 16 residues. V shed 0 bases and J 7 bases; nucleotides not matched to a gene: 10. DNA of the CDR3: TGTGCCAGCAGCTTGGTTTCGAGCGGGATGAGGAATGAGCAGTTCTTC. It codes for CASSLVSSGMRNEQFF.

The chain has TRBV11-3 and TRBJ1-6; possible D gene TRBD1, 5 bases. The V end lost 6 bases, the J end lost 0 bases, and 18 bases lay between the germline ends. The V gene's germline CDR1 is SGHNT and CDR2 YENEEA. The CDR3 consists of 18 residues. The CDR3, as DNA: TGTGCCAGCAGTTCTAGCCCGGGGGAAAGCTCCTATAATTCACCCCTCCACTTT. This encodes CASSSSPGESSYNSPLHF.

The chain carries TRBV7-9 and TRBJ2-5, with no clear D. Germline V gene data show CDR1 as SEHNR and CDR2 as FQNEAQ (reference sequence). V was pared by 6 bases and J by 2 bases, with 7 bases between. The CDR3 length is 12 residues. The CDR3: CASSGLQETQYF. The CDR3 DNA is TGTGCCAGCAGTGGGCTTCAAGAGACCCAGTACTTC. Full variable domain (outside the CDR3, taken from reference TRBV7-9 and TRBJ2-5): DTGVSQNPRHKITKRGQNVTFRCDPISEHNRLYWYRQTLGQGPEFLTYFQNEAQLEKSRLLSDRFSAERPKGSFSTLEIQRTEQGDSAMYLCASSGLQETQYFGPGTRLLVL.

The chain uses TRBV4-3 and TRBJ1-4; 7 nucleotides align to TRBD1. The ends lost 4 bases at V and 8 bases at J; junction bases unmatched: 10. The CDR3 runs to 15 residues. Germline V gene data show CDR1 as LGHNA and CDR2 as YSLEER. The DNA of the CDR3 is TGCGCCAGCAGCCCTACCCCGGGACAGAGCGAAAAACTGTTTTTT. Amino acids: CASSPTPGQSEKLFF.

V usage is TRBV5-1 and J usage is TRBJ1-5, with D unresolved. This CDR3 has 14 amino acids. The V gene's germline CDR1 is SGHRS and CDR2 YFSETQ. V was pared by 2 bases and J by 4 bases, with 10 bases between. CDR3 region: CASSFEGGNQPQHF. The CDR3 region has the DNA TGCGCCAGCAGCTTCGAGGGAGGTAATCAGCCCCAGCATTTT.

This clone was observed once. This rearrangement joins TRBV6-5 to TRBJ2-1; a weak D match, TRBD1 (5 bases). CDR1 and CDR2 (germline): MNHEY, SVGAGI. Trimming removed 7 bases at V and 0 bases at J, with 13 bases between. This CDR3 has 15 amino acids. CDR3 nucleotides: TGTGCCAGCACCGACAGCCCCAGCTCCTACAATGAGCAGTTCTTC. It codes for CASTDSPSSYNEQFF.

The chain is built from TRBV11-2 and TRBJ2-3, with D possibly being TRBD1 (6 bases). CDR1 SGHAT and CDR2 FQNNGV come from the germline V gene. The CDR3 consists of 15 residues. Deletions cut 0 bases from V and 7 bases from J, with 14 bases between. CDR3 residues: CASSLDLVGTNTQYF. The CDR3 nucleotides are TGTGCCAGCAGCTTAGATTTGGTCGGGACAAATACGCAGTATTTT.

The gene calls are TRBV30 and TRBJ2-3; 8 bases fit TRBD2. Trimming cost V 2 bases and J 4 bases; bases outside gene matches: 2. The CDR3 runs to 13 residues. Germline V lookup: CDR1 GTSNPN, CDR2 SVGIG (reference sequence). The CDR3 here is CAWSRREADTQYF. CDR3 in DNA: TGTGCCTGGAGTCGGCGGGAGGCAGATACGCAGTATTTT.

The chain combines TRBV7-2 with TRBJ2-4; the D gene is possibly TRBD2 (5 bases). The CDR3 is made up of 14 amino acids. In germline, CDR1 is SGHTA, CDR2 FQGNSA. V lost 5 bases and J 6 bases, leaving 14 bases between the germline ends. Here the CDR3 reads CASSPLGRTNIQYF. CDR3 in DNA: TGTGCCAGCAGCCCACTAGGCCGGACAAACATTCAGTACTTC.

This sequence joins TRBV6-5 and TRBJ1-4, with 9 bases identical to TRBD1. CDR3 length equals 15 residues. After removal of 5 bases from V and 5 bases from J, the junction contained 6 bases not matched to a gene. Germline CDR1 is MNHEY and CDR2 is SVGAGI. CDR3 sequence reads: CASSIKGQGNEKLFF. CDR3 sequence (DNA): TGTGCCAGCAGTATAAAAGGACAGGGGAATGAAAAACTGTTTTTT.

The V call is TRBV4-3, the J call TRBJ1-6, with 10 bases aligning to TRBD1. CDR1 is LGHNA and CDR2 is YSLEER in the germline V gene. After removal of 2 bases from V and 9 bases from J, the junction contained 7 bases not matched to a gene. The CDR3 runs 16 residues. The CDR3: CASSQTPGQGPSPLHF. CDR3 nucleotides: TGCGCCAGCAGCCAAACACCGGGACAGGGGCCTTCACCCCTCCACTTT.

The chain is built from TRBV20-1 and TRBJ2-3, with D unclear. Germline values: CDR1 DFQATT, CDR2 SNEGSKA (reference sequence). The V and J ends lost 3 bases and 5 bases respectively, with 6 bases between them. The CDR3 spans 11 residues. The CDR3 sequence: CSARSGDTQYF. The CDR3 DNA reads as TGCAGTGCTAGGTCCGGAGATACGCAGTATTTT.